This T cell receptor beta chain originates from a study of shared clonotypes between healthy human individuals. The germline V gene encodes CDR1 SEHNR and CDR2 FQNEAQ (reference sequence). V lost 5 bases to trimming and J lost 2 bases; unmatched junction nucleotides: 3. CDR3 length equals 14 residues. This clone was picked up a small number of times. Profiled with immunoSEQ multiplex PCR; TCRdb holds only in-frame clones, not every one. The sample lists 950,000 to 1,300,000 clones; around 74% were seen once. The sequence was obtained from a man younger than 35 in good health. The chain combines TRBV7-9 with TRBJ1-5, with TRBD1 matching over 7 bases. Sequenced: memory CD4+ T cells sorted from blood. Documented subset: CD45RA-negative fraction. CDR3 in amino acids: CASSRQGGNQPQHF. Here the CDR3 DNA reads TGTGCCAGCAGCAGACAGGGCGGCAATCAGCCCCAGCATTTT.